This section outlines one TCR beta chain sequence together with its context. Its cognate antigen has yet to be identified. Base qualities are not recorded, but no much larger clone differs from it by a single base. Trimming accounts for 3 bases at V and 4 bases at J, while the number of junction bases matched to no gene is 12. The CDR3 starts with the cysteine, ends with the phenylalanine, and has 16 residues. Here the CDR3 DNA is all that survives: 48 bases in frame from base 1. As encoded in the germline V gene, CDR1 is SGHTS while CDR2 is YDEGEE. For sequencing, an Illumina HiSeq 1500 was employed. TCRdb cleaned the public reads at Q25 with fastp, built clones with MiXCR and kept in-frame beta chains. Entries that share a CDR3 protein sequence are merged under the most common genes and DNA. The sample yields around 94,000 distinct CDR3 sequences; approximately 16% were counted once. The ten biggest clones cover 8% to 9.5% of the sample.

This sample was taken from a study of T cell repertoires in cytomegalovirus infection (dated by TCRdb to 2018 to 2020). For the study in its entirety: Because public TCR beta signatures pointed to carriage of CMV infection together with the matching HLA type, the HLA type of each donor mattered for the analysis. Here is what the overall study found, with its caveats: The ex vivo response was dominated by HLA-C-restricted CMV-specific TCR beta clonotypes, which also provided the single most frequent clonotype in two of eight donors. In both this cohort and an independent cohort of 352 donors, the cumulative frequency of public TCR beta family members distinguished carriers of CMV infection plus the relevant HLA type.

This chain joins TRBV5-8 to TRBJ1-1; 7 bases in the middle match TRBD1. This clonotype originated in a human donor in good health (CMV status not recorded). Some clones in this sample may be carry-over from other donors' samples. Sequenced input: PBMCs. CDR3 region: CASSSLKLDRPTEAFF. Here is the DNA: TGTGCCAGCAGCTCCCTTAAATTGGACAGGCCCACTGAAGCTTTCTTT.